The rows below give T cell receptor beta chains drawn from one sample of a study of T-cell memory formation after mild COVID-19. TCRdb re-called the 5' RACE reads through MiXCR, storing one row per CDR3 protein. The data contain more than 250,000 distinct CDR3 sequences, roughly 16% of them seen just once; the ten biggest clones take up 20% to 25%. The sequencing sample was made of PBMCs or a T cell subset sorted from them (not recorded which). The receptor source for this set is a man aged 18-30 years who had mild COVID-19 (a few samples of this study predate the infection). Cell type and time point are not known. The CDR3 runs from the conserved cysteine through the conserved F or W. A D gene is named only where the DNA matches it firmly. Not all rows give a size; the values are once, few, many and, for expanded clones, a class.

size: .
V: TRBV5-1
J: TRBJ1-6
D: .
CDR3: CASSFGRPNSPLHF
DNA: TGCGCCAGCAGCTTTGGCAGGCCGAATTCACCCCTCCACTTT

size: many
V: TRBV7-2
J: TRBJ2-3
D: .
CDR3: CASSSRRTTQDTQYF
DNA: TGTGCCAGCAGCTCCCGGAGGACTACTCAAGATACGCAGTATTTT

size: once
V: TRBV6-1
J: TRBJ1-2
D: .
CDR3: CASSEAVWDYGYTF
DNA: TGTGCCAGCAGTGAAGCGGTATGGGACTATGGCTACACCTTC

size: .
V: TRBV6-6
J: TRBJ2-5
D: .
CDR3: CASSGGGPETQYF
DNA: TGTGCCAGCAGTGGGGGGGGGCCGGAGACCCAGTACTTC

size: few
V: TRBV6-2/TRBV6-3
J: TRBJ1-5
D: .
CDR3: CASSYGEGAQHF
DNA: TGTGCCAGCAGTTACGGCGAGGGTGCCCAGCATTTT

size: few
V: TRBV5-1
J: TRBJ2-5
D: TRBD1
CDR3: CASSPGQEAQETQYF
DNA: TGCGCCAGCAGCCCCGGACAGGAGGCCCAAGAGACCCAGTACTTC

size: few
V: TRBV5-1
J: TRBJ1-1
D: .
CDR3: CASSSAGGDGAFF
DNA: TGCGCCAGCAGTTCGGCGGGCGGGGACGGAGCTTTCTTT

size: few
V: TRBV5-1
J: TRBJ2-5
D: .
CDR3: CASSPEGGHQETQYF
DNA: TGCGCCAGCAGCCCGGAGGGGGGGCACCAAGAGACCCAGTACTTC

size: many
V: TRBV10-1
J: TRBJ2-3
D: .
CDR3: CASSGETGDTQYF
DNA: TGCGCCAGCAGTGGGGAGACGGGAGATACGCAGTATTTT

size: many
V: TRBV29-1
J: TRBJ1-1
D: TRBD1
CDR3: CSVAGQESTEAFF
DNA: TGCAGCGTCGCTGGACAGGAAAGCACTGAAGCTTTCTTT

size: few
V: TRBV5-1
J: TRBJ2-3
D: .
CDR3: CASTWMSGWDTQYF
DNA: TGCGCCAGCACCTGGATGTCAGGGTGGGATACGCAGTATTTT

size: .
V: TRBV10-3
J: TRBJ2-3
D: .
CDR3: CAISGGRDTTHPSTDTQYF
DNA: TGTGCCATCAGTGGGGGACGGGACACCACGCACCCTAGCACAGATACGCAGTATTTT

size: few
V: TRBV7-9
J: TRBJ1-1
D: .
CDR3: CASSFQGRTTEAFF
DNA: TGTGCCAGCAGCTTCCAGGGGAGGACCACTGAAGCTTTCTTT